A selection of T cell receptor beta chains follows, all from one sample in a study of beta chain features in type 1 diabetes. Some clones are missing from TCRdb's copy, which holds only in-frame ones; the method was immunoSEQ multiplex PCR. Counted here are some 270,000 clones, approximately 11% occurring once; the ten biggest clones make up 0.017%. The sequenced material came from naive CD4+ T cells from blood. These receptors were collected from a man between 25 and 39 years old with type 1 diabetes. CDR3s include the opening cysteine and the closing phenylalanine or tryptophan. D genes are given only for firm matches. For some rows the clone size is stated as once, few or many, or as a class when expanded; others skip it.

TRBJ1-2,.,TRBV6-5,TRBD1,TGTGCCAGCAGAGACGACAGGGGCGCGGTCTATGGCTACACCTTC,CASRDDRGAVYGYTF
TRBJ1-1,few,TRBV7-8,TRBD1,TGTGCCAGCAGCTCCAAGACAGGGGACACTGAAGCTTTCTTT,CASSSKTGDTEAFF
TRBJ1-2,.,TRBV19,.,TGTGCCAGTAACGTCGGACCGGGGGGCTACACCTTC,CASNVGPGGYTF
TRBJ2-7,.,TRBV4-3,.,TGCGCCAGCAGCCGAGCGGGCACAGGAGTCTACGAGCAGTACTTC,CASSRAGTGVYEQYF
TRBJ1-6,few,TRBV4-3,TRBD1,TGCGCCAGCAGCCAAGGGGACAGATGGAATTCACCCCTCCACTTT,CASSQGDRWNSPLHF
TRBJ1-1,.,TRBV2,.,TGTGCCAGCAGTCGTCCCCGGGTCACTGAAGCTTTCTTT,CASSRPRVTEAFF
TRBJ1-5,.,TRBV28,.,TGTGCCAGCAAAACCGGGAATCAGCCCCAGCATTTT,CASKTGNQPQHF
TRBJ2-1,.,TRBV29-1,TRBD2,TGCAGCGTCGGGACTAGCGTGGGCAATGAGCAGTTCTTC,CSVGTSVGNEQFF
TRBJ2-7,few,TRBV28,TRBD1,TGTGCCAGCCGGACAGGCAGGACCTACGAGCAGTACTTC,CASRTGRTYEQYF
TRBJ1-1,.,TRBV6-5,.,TGTGCCAGCAGAGGGGGAACTGAAGCTTTCTTT,CASRGGTEAFF
TRBJ1-1,.,TRBV5-1,.,TGCGCCAGCAGCCCCCTCGGAGGGGATAACACTGAAGCTTTCTTT,CASSPLGGDNTEAFF
TRBJ2-5,.,TRBV11-2,.,TGTGCCAGCAGTAACCCGACAGGACAGACCCAGTACTTC,CASSNPTGQTQYF
TRBJ2-5,.,TRBV9,TRBD1,TGTGCCAGCAGCGTAGCATCGACAGGGGTTCAAGAGACCCAGTACTTC,CASSVASTGVQETQYF
TRBJ2-3,few,TRBV5-1,.,TGCGCCAGCAGCTTACGGGATACGCAGTATTTT,CASSLRDTQYF
TRBJ2-1,.,TRBV6-6,TRBD2,TGTGCCAGCCTAAGCGGGATCGGCAATGAGCAGTTCTTC,CASLSGIGNEQFF
TRBJ2-3,.,TRBV7-2,.,TGTGCCAGCAGCTTTCCGTACTCAGATACGCAGTATTTT,CASSFPYSDTQYF
TRBJ2-7,.,TRBV10-3,.,TGTGCCATCAGTGAGTCTGCGGGGGGACAGGGCTACGAGCAGTACTTC,CAISESAGGQGYEQYF
TRBJ2-5,.,TRBV2,.,TGTGCCAGCAGTGTACAAGAGACCCAGTACTTC,CASSVQETQYF
TRBJ2-7,.,TRBV5-1,.,TGCGCCAGCAGCTTGGTTGAGGGTCGGGTTGACGAGCAGTACTTC,CASSLVEGRVDEQYF
TRBJ2-3,.,TRBV19,.,TGTGCCAGTAGTGGCAGGGTCGCAGATACGCAGTATTTT,CASSGRVADTQYF
TRBJ2-7,few,TRBV15,TRBD2,TGTGCCACCAGCTCCCGGACTAGCGGGGGATTCGAGCAGTACTTC,CATSSRTSGGFEQYF
TRBJ2-7,few,TRBV11-2,.,TGTGCCAGCAGCTTAGTAGTCGGGATCTCCTACGAGCAGTACTTC,CASSLVVGISYEQYF
TRBJ1-5,few,TRBV7-8,.,TGTGCCAGCAGCTCGAACGGGGAATTCGGCAATCAGCCCCAGCATTTT,CASSSNGEFGNQPQHF
TRBJ2-6,.,TRBV9,.,TGTGCCAGCAGCGTAGCAGGGGCTGGGGGGGCCAACGTCCTGACTTTC,CASSVAGAGGANVLTF
TRBJ1-5,.,TRBV19,.,TGTGCCAGTAGTCTCGACGGGATTAGCAATCAGCCCCAGCATTTT,CASSLDGISNQPQHF
TRBJ1-2,.,TRBV7-9,TRBD1,TGTGCCAGCAGCCACCGGGACAGGGGTGTCTATGGCTACACCTTC,CASSHRDRGVYGYTF
TRBJ2-7,.,TRBV30,.,TGTGCCTGGAGTCACAAGCAGGGCTACGAGCAGTACTTC,CAWSHKQGYEQYF
TRBJ1-5,.,TRBV6-6,.,TGTGCCAGCAGCATGGGGCAGGGGACTCAGCCCCAGCATTTT,CASSMGQGTQPQHF
TRBJ1-2,.,TRBV7-2,TRBD1,TGTGCCAGCAGCCCCCGGACAGGGGCGAACTATGGCTACACCTTC,CASSPRTGANYGYTF
TRBJ1-4,few,TRBV19,.,TGTGCCAGTAGTAAGGAGCGCAATAATGAAAAACTGTTTTTT,CASSKERNNEKLFF
TRBJ1-4,.,TRBV29-1,.,TGCAGCGCGCTGGACTCTTACCGGGCTAATGAAAAACTGTTTTTT,CSALDSYRANEKLFF
TRBJ2-3,.,TRBV18,TRBD2,TGTGCCAGCTCACCTAGCGGGGGGCCAAGCACAGATACGCAGTATTTT,CASSPSGGPSTDTQYF
TRBJ2-7,few,TRBV5-1,.,TGCGCCAGCAGCTTGGCCATTTCTCGAGATCCCTACGAGCAGTACTTC,CASSLAISRDPYEQYF
TRBJ1-2,few,TRBV2,TRBD1,TGTGCCAGCAGTCCCAGGACAGGGGGGCATTCGGACTATGGCTACACCTTC,CASSPRTGGHSDYGYTF
TRBJ2-1,few,TRBV9,TRBD2,TGTGCCAGCAGCCCCCGGGTGGGGGGGGATCACAATGAGCAGTTCTTC,CASSPRVGGDHNEQFF
TRBJ2-1,.,TRBV2,.,TGTGCCAGCAGTGCCCGTTACAATGAGCAGTTCTTC,CASSARYNEQFF
TRBJ2-7,few,TRBV9,.,TGTGCCAGCAGCCCTCACACGGAGAACGAGCAGTACTTC,CASSPHTENEQYF
TRBJ1-2,.,TRBV19,.,TGTGCCAGTAGTGTCAAGGCCGCCGGGTATGGCTACACCTTC,CASSVKAAGYGYTF
TRBJ1-6,few,TRBV5-1,TRBD1,TGCGCCAGCAGCTTGCAGGGGGATTCACCCCTCCACTTT,CASSLQGDSPLHF
TRBJ2-1,few,TRBV11-2,TRBD1,TGTGCCAGCAGCGAGGGGACAGGGTCATACAATGAGCAGTTCTTC,CASSEGTGSYNEQFF
TRBJ2-3,few,TRBV18,TRBD2,TGTGCCAGCTCACCGAGTAGCGGGGCGCGGGATACGCAGTATTTT,CASSPSSGARDTQYF
TRBJ1-1,.,TRBV5-4,.,TGTGCCAGCAGCTTGGGACAAACCAACACTGAAGCTTTCTTT,CASSLGQTNTEAFF
TRBJ1-2,.,TRBV14,TRBD1,TGTGCCAGCAGCCGAGTACAGGGGCGAAACACCTTC,CASSRVQGRNTF
TRBJ2-3,.,TRBV7-9,.,TGTGCCAGCAGCTTATACCGGAACGGGTTAAGCACAGATACGCAGTATTTT,CASSLYRNGLSTDTQYF
TRBJ1-4,.,TRBV28,.,TGTGCCAGCAGGGGGCAGGTCCCTGAAAAACTGTTTTTT,CASRGQVPEKLFF
TRBJ1-2,.,TRBV29-1,.,TGCAGCGTTTCGGGGGGCTTAGCTAACTATGGCTACACCTTC,CSVSGGLANYGYTF
TRBJ1-1,.,TRBV5-8,TRBD1,TGTGCCAGCAGCCCGGACAGGGCGCCTACTAACACTGAAGCTTTCTTT,CASSPDRAPTNTEAFF
TRBJ1-2,.,TRBV15,.,TGTGCCACCAGCACAGGGTTAAACTATGGCTACACCTTC,CATSTGLNYGYTF
TRBJ1-1,few,TRBV15,.,TGTGCCACCAGCCGCCGGGGGGACCCTGAAGCTTTCTTT,CATSRRGDPEAFF
TRBJ1-6,.,TRBV2,.,TGTGCCAGCAGTGAACGTGAGCTCCAAAGTGCTCCCCTCCACTTT,CASSERELQSAPLHF
TRBJ2-7,.,TRBV2,.,TGTGCCAGCAGTGAACGGGGGAACGAGCAGTACTTC,CASSERGNEQYF
TRBJ2-3,few,TRBV10-3,.,TGTGCCGTAGCCGTCACAGATACGCAGTATTTT,CAVAVTDTQYF